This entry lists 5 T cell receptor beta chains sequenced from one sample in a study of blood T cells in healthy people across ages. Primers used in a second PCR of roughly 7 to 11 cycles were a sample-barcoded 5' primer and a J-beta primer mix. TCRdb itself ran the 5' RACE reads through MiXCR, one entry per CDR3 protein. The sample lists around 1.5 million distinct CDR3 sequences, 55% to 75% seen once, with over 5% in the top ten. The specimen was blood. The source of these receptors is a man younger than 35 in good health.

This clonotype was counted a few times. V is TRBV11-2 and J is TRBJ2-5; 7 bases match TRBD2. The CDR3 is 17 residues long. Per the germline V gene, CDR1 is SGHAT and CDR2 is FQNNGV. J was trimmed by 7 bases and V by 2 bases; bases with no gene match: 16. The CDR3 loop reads CASSLRGGLAARGTQYF. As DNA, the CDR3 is TGTGCCAGCAGCTTAAGGGGAGGGCTAGCGGCCCGGGGGACCCAGTACTTC.

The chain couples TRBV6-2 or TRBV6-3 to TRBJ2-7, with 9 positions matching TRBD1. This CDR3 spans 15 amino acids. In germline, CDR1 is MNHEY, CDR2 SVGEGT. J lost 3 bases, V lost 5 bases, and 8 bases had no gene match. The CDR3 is CASSHPTGGSYEQYF. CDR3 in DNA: TGTGCCAGCAGTCATCCGACAGGGGGTAGCTACGAGCAGTACTTC.

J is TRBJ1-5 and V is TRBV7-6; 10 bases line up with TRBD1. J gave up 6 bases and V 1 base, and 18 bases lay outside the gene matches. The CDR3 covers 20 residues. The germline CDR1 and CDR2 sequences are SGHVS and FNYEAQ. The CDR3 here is CASSLESRGRDRGIAQPQHF. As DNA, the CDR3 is TGTGCCAGCAGCTTAGAATCCCGTGGAAGGGACAGGGGAATTGCTCAGCCCCAGCATTTT.

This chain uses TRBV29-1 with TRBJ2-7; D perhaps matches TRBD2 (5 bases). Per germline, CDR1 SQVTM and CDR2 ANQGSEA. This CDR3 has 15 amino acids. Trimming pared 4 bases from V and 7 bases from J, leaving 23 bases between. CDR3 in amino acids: CSVAYIDKRLGEQYF. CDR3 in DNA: TGCAGCGTTGCTTATATAGACAAGCGGCTGGGGGAGCAGTACTTC.

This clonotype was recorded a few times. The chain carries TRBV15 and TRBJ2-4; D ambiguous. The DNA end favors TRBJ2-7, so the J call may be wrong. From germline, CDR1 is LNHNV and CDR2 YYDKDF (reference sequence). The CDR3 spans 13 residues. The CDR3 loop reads CATSRDRLNEQYF. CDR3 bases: TGTGCCACCAGCAGAGATCGGTTAAACGAGCAGTACTTC.